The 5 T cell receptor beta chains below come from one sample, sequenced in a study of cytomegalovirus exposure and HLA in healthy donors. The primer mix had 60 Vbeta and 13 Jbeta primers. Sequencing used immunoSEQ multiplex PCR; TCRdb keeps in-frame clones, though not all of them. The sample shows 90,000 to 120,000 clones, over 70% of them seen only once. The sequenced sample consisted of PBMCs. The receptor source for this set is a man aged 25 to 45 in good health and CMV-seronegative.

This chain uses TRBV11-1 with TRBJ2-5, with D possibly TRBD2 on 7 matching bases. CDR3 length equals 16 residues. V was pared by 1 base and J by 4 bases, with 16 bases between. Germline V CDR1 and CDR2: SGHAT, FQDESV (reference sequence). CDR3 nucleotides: TGTGCCAGCAGCTTAGGAGGGGGGGGGTATAGAGAGACCCAGTACTTC. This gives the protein CASSLGGGGYRETQYF.

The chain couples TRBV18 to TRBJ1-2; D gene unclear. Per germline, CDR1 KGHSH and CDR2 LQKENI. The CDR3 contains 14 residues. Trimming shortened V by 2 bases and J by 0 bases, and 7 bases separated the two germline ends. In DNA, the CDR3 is TGTGCCAGCTCACCAGTGGTAGCTAACTATGGCTACACCTTC. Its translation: CASSPVVANYGYTF.

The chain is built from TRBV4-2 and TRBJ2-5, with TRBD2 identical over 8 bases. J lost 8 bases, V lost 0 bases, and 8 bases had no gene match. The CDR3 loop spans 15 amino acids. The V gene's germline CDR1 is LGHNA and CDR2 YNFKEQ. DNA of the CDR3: TGTGCCAGCAGCCAAGATGCGGGGGGCCCAGGTACCCAGTACTTC. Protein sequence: CASSQDAGGPGTQYF.

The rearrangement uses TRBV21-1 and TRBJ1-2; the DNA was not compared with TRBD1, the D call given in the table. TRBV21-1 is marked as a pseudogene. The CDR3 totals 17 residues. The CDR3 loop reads CASSKGGRENVNYGYTF. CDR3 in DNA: TGTGCCAGCAGCAAGGGTGGCAGGGAAAACGTTAACTATGGCTACACCTTC.

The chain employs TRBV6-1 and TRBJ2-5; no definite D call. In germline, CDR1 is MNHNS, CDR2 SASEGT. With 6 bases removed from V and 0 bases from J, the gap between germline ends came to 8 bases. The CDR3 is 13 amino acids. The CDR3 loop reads CASSLGYQETQYF. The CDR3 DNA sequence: TGTGCCAGCAGCCTCGGGTACCAAGAGACCCAGTACTTC.